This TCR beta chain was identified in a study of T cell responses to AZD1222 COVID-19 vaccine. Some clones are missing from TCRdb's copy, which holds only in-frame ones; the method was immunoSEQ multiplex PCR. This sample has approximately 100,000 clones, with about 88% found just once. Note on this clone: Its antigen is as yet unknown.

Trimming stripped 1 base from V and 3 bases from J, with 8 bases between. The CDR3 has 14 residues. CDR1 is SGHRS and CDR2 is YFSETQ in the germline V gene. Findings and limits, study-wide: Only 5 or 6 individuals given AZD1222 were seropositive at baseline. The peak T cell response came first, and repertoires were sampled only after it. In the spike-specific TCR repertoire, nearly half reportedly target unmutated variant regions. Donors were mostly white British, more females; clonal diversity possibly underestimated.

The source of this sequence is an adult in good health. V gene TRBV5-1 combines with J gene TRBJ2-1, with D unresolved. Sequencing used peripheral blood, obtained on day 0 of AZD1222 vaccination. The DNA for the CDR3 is TGCGCCAGCAGCTTGATAGATCTCTACAATGAGCAGTTCTTC. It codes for CASSLIDLYNEQFF. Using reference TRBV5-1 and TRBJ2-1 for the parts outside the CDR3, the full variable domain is KAGVTQTPRYLIKTRGQQVTLSCSPISGHRSVSWYQQTPGQGLQFLFEYFSETQRNKGNFPGRFSGRQFSNSRSEMNVSTLELGDSALYLCASSLIDLYNEQFFGPGTRLTVL.